This passage covers 21 T cell receptor beta chains from one sample sequenced in a study of shared clonotypes between healthy human individuals. Generated by immunoSEQ multiplex PCR, the TCRdb table keeps only in-frame clones and is missing some. The table lists approximately 1,000,000 clones, around 78% of them singletons, with around 0.47% in the top ten. Sequencing was carried out using memory CD4+ T cells from PBMCs. The subset here: CD45RA-negative fraction. Receptors were obtained from a young man in good health. Some clones in this sample may be carry-over from other donors' samples.

The chain joins TRBV28 to TRBJ1-1, with 7 bases that match TRBD1. Germline CDR1 MDHEN, CDR2 SYDVKM. The CDR3 covers 15 residues. J lost 5 bases, V lost 6 bases, and 12 bases had no gene match. This chain's CDR3 is CASRPRTGAGTEAFF. CDR3 nucleotide sequence: TGTGCCAGCAGACCGCGTACAGGGGCAGGGACTGAAGCTTTCTTT. The full variable domain, its missing parts supplied by reference TRBV28 and TRBJ1-1, is DVKVTQSSRYLVKRTGEKVFLECVQDMDHENMFWYRQDPGLGLRLIYFSYDVKMKEKGDIPEGYSVSREKKERFSLILESASTNQTSMYLCASRPRTGAGTEAFFGQGTRLTVV.

The chain joins TRBV18 to TRBJ1-2, with a possible D match to TRBD1 (5 bases). The CDR3 sequence is 16 residues long. V gave up 5 bases and J gave up 0 bases, with 16 bases separating them. Germline V gene lookup returns CDR1 KGHSH and CDR2 LQKENI. The CDR3 bases are TGTGCCAGCTCAATCCAGGGAGCCGCTTCTAACTATGGCTACACCTTC. This sequence encodes CASSIQGAASNYGYTF.

The chain recombines TRBV5-4 with TRBJ2-1; 7 bases fit TRBD2. Trimming removed 8 bases from V and 14 bases from J; junction bases left unmatched: 25. There are 16 residues in the CDR3. The germline CDR1 and CDR2 sequences are SGHNT and YYREEE (reference sequence). DNA for the CDR3: TGTGCCAGTAACCTAATGTCTGGGCGAGTTGCTGGGGGGGAGTTCTTC. Its translation is CASNLMSGRVAGGEFF.

The chain recombines TRBV5-1 with TRBJ2-2; D gene unclear. The CDR3 is 16 amino acids. V gave up 0 bases and J gave up 0 bases, with 9 bases separating them. Germline CDR1 SGHRS, CDR2 YFSETQ. This CDR3 is CASSLVTGANTGELFF. CDR3 nucleotide sequence: TGCGCCAGCAGCTTGGTAACGGGCGCGAACACCGGGGAGCTGTTTTTT.

This clone came up once. The sample contains more than one DNA sequence encoding this CDR3. V and J are TRBV5-1 and TRBJ1-2; 8 positions agree with TRBD1. The J segment lost 6 bases and the V segment lost 3 bases, leaving 1 base of the junction unmatched. The CDR3 runs 12 residues. Germline CDR1 is SGHRS and CDR2 is YFSETQ. The CDR3 spells CASSSQGDGYTF. The CDR3 DNA reads as TGCGCCAGCAGCTCACAGGGGGATGGCTACACCTTC.

This clone has more than one count but fewer than ten. The J gene is TRBJ2-1, the V gene TRBV28; tentatively, D is TRBD2 (6 bases). Germline loops: CDR1 MDHEN, CDR2 SYDVKM. V gave up 5 bases and J gave up 0 bases, with 29 bases separating them. CDR3 length: 21 amino acids. The CDR3 nucleotides are TGTGCCAGCAGTAAACGATCCACCGGGACTTTCACGCTTAGCTCCTACAATGAGCAGTTCTTC. Encoded protein: CASSKRSTGTFTLSSYNEQFF.

The genes are TRBV11-2 and TRBJ1-2; a possible D gene is TRBD1 (6 bases). The germline V gene has CDR1 SGHAT and CDR2 FQNNGV. CDR3 length: 15 amino acids. V dropped 4 bases and J dropped 0 bases, with 12 bases sitting between them. DNA for the CDR3: TGTGCCAGCAGCTCAACAGGGCGAGCTAACTATGGCTACACCTTC. This translates into CASSSTGRANYGYTF.

The rearrangement joins TRBV6-5 to TRBJ2-7; D is uncertain. Trimming took off 2 bases at V and 1 base at J, with 9 bases between the two ends. Per germline, CDR1 MNHEY and CDR2 SVGAGI. The CDR3 covers 14 residues. The CDR3 DNA is TGTGCCAGCAGTTACACCCAATCTTCCTACGAGCAGTACTTC. Its protein product is CASSYTQSSYEQYF.

The rearrangement links TRBV11-2 to TRBJ2-1; 11 bases align to TRBD2. Germline trimming cut 5 bases from V and 8 bases from J; bases unmatched to any gene: 11. Germline CDR1 is SGHAT and CDR2 is FQNNGV. The length of the CDR3 is 16 residues. The CDR3 protein is CASSQPVTSGKDEQFF. DNA for the CDR3: TGTGCCAGCAGCCAACCCGTGACTAGCGGGAAGGATGAGCAGTTCTTC.

Worth noting for this clone: Distinct nucleotide sequences in the sample also encode this CDR3. The chain carries TRBV5-1 and TRBJ1-2; 8 bases align to TRBD1. Per the germline V gene, CDR1 is SGHRS and CDR2 is YFSETQ. This CDR3 contains 13 residues. Trimming at V came to 2 bases and at J to 8 bases, leaving 5 bases not matched to a gene. CDR3 nucleotide sequence: TGCGCCAGCAGCTTCCAGGGGGCGGAAGGCTACACCTTC. It translates to CASSFQGAEGYTF.

This chain links TRBV6-5 with TRBJ1-4, with D unclear. CDR1 is MNHEY, CDR2 SVGAGI, per germline. Trimming stripped 10 bases from V and 0 bases from J, with 12 bases between. The CDR3 length is 14 residues. In DNA, the CDR3 is TGTGCCACCGGTAGCTTTGCAACTAATGAAAAACTGTTTTTT. Amino acid sequence: CATGSFATNEKLFF.

This chain links TRBV5-1 with TRBJ1-1; TRBD1 might be the D (5 bases). This CDR3 is built from 14 residues. Germline CDR1 and CDR2: SGHRS and YFSETQ. V was clipped by 3 bases and J by 3 bases, with 12 bases between them. CDR3 region: CASSSGYSDTEAFF. CDR3 coding DNA: TGCGCCAGCAGCTCAGGGTATTCGGACACTGAAGCTTTCTTT.

This clone was seen a few times. CDR3 sequence: CASSSGLVDSTDTQYF. The CDR3 DNA reads TGCGCCAGCAGCTCAGGACTAGTAGACAGCACAGATACGCAGTATTTT. The genes are TRBV5-1 and TRBJ2-3; 7 bases fit TRBD2. With V trimmed by 3 bases and J by 0 bases, 7 bases remained unmatched. Germline loops: CDR1 SGHRS, CDR2 YFSETQ. CDR3 length: 16 residues. Complete variable domain (other parts from reference TRBV5-1 and TRBJ2-3): KAGVTQTPRYLIKTRGQQVTLSCSPISGHRSVSWYQQTPGQGLQFLFEYFSETQRNKGNFPGRFSGRQFSNSRSEMNVSTLELGDSALYLCASSSGLVDSTDTQYFGPGTRLTVL.

This clone was found a few times. The sample has other DNA sequences that encode this CDR3 too. This chain links TRBV4-3 with TRBJ2-3, with 11 bases aligning to TRBD2. In germline, CDR1 is LGHNA, CDR2 YSLEER. The CDR3 has 17 amino acids. V shed 1 base, J shed 2 bases, and the junction held 5 bases outside the gene matches. The CDR3 region is CASSQGLAGTLTDTQYF. The CDR3 nucleotides are TGCGCCAGCAGCCAAGGACTAGCGGGAACCCTCACAGATACGCAGTATTTT.

As for this clone: It may be a read error: a sequence one base away is much more abundant. Other DNA sequences in this specimen translate into the identical CDR3. The genes are TRBV28 and TRBJ2-7; D remains ambiguous. This CDR3 is 12 amino acids long. The germline V gene encodes CDR1 MDHEN and CDR2 SYDVKM. Between the trimmed V and J ends, which lost 1 base and 3 bases, there was a span of 4 bases. The CDR3 region is CASSLSFYEQYF. CDR3 in DNA: TGTGCCAGCAGTTTATCATTCTACGAGCAGTACTTC.

This clone is a singleton in its sample. The chain links TRBV28 to TRBJ2-7; the D is unclear. Trimming removed 7 bases from V and 5 bases from J, with 15 bases in between. This CDR3 is built from 13 residues. From germline, CDR1 is MDHEN and CDR2 SYDVKM. The CDR3 DNA reads TGTGCCAGCACCCCTTCCCCCCCCCACGAGCAGTACTTC. Protein: CASTPSPPHEQYF.

The rearrangement uses TRBV6-1 and TRBJ2-1; D unresolved. Trimming removed 4 bases from V and 5 bases from J, with 18 bases in between. The CDR3 totals 16 residues. The germline V gene has CDR1 MNHNS and CDR2 SASEGT. The DNA for the CDR3 is TGTGCCAGCAGTGCCCCCTGGGCAGGTCAGAACAATGAGCAGTTCTTC. Translated: CASSAPWAGQNNEQFF.

This clone was picked up many times. The identical CDR3 is also encoded by other nucleotide sequences in the sample. V gene TRBV5-6 combines with J gene TRBJ2-1, with 10 positions matching TRBD1. CDR1 is SGHDT, CDR2 YYEEEE, per germline. This CDR3 is 15 amino acids long. The V gene end was trimmed by 4 bases and the J gene end by 5 bases; junction bases not matched to a gene: 6. The DNA of the CDR3 is TGTGCCAGCAGCCCGGGACAGGGGAGGGACAATGAGCAGTTCTTC. This gives the protein CASSPGQGRDNEQFF.

The chain is built from TRBV29-1 and TRBJ1-5; D unclear. The length of the CDR3 is 13 residues. The germline V gene has CDR1 SQVTM and CDR2 ANQGSEA. The V and J ends lost 4 bases and 3 bases respectively, with 10 bases between them. The CDR3: CSVVSGINQPQHF. The CDR3 DNA sequence: TGCAGCGTTGTCTCGGGGATCAATCAGCCCCAGCATTTT.

In its sample, this clone was seen once. The chain employs TRBV7-2 and TRBJ2-5; D is uncertain. The CDR3 is 13 residues long. V was cut by 1 base and J by 2 bases, with 5 bases left in between. Germline loops: CDR1 SGHTA, CDR2 FQGNSA. The CDR3 DNA reads TGTGCCAGCAGCTTAGGGCCACAAGAGACCCAGTACTTC. It translates to CASSLGPQETQYF.

The rearrangement joins TRBV11-3 to TRBJ2-1, with a possible D match to TRBD2 (6 bases). Germline V CDR1 and CDR2: SGHNT, YENEEA. This CDR3 contains 16 residues. The germline V and J ends were trimmed by 4 bases and 0 bases, with 13 bases remaining between them. CDR3 sequence reads: CASSSTSGASYNEQFF. The CDR3 DNA reads as TGTGCCAGCAGCTCGACTAGTGGAGCCTCCTACAATGAGCAGTTCTTC.